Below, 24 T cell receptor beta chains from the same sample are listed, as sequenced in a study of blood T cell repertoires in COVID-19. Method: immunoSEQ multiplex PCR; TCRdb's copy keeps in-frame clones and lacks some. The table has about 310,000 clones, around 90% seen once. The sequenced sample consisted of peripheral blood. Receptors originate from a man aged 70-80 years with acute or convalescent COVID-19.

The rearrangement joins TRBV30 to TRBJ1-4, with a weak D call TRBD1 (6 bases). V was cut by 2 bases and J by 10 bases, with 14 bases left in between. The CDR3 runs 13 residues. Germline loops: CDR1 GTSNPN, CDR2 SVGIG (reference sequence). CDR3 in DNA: TGTGCCTGGAGTCCGCGGGGGCTGGGAAAACTGTTTTTT. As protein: CAWSPRGLGKLFF. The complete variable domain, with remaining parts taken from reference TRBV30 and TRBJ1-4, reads SQTIHQWPATLVQPVGSPLSLECTVEGTSNPNLYWYRQAAGRGLQLLFYSVGIGQISSEVPQNLSASRPQDRQFILSSKKLLLSDSGFYLCAWSPRGLGKLFFGSGTQLSVL.

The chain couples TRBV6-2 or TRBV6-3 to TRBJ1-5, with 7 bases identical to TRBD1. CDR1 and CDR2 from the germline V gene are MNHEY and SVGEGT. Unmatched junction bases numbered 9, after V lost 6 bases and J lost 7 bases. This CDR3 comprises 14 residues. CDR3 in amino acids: CASSPLGGRQPQHF. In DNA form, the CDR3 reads TGTGCCAGCAGCCCTTTAGGGGGCAGGCAGCCCCAGCATTTT.

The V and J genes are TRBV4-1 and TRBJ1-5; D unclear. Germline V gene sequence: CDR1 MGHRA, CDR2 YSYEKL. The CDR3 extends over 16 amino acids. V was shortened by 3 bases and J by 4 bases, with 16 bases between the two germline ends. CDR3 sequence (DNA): TGCGCCAGCAGCCACCCTGGTCCCACTTCGAATCAGCCCCAGCATTTT. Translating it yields CASSHPGPTSNQPQHF.

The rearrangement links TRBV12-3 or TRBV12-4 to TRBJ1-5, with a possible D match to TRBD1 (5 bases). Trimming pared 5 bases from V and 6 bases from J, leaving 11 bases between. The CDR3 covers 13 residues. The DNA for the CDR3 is TGTGCCAGCAGTCTAACTCAGGGTCAGCCCCAGCATTTT. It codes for CASSLTQGQPQHF.

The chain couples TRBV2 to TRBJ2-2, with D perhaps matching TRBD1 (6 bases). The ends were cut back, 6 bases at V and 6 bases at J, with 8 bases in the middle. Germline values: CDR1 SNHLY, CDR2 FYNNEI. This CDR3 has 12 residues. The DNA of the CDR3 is TGTGCCAGCAGCGGACAGCCCGGGGAGCTGTTTTTT. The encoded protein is CASSGQPGELFF.

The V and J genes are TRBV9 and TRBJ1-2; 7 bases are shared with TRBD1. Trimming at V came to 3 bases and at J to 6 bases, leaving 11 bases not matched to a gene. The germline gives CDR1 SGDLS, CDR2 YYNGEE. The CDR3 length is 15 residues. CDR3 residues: CASSGPFGRGNGYTF. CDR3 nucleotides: TGTGCCAGCAGCGGACCATTCGGCAGGGGGAATGGCTACACCTTC.

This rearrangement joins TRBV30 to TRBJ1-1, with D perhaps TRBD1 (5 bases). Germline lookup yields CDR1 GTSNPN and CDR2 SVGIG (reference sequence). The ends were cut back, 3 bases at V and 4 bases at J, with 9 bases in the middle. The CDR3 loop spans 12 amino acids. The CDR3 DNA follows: TGTGCCTGGAGCCCAGGGCTCACTGAAGCTTTCTTT. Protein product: CAWSPGLTEAFF.

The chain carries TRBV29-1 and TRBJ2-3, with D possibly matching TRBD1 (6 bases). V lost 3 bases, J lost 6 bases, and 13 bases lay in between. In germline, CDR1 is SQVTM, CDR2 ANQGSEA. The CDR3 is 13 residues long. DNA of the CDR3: TGCAGCGTTGATCGGGACACCGCCGATACGCAGTATTTT. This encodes CSVDRDTADTQYF.

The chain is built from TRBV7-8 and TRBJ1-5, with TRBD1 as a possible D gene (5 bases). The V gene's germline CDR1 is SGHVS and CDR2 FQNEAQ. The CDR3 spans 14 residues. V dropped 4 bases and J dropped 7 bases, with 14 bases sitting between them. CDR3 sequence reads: CASSWRQGGQPQHF. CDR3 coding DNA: TGTGCCAGCAGCTGGCGCCAGGGAGGGCAGCCCCAGCATTTT.

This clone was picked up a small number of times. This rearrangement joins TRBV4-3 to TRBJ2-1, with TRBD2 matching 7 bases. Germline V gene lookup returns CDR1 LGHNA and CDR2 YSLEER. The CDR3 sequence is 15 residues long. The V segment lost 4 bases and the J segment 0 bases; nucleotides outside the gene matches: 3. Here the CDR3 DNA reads TGCGCCAGCAGCCGTGCGGGAGTCTCCTACAATGAGCAGTTCTTC. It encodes CASSRAGVSYNEQFF.

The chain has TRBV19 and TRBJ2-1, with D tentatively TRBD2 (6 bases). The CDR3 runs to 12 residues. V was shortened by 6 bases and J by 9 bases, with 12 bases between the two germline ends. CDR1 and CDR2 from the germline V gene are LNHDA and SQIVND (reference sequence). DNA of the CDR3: TGTGCCAGTAGAACACTAGCAAGTGAGCAGTTCTTC. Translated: CASRTLASEQFF.

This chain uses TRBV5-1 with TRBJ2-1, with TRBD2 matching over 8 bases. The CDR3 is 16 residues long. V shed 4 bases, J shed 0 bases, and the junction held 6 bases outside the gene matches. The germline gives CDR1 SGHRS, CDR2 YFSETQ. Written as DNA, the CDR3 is TGCGCCAGCAGCCCGGTAGCGGGGTCCTCCTACAATGAGCAGTTCTTC. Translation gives CASSPVAGSSYNEQFF.

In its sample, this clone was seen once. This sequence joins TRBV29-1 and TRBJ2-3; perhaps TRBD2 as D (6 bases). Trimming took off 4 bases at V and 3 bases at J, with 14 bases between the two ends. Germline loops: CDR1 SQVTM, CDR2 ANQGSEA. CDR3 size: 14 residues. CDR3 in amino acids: CSVAGTPRTDTQYF. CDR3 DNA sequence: TGCAGCGTTGCGGGGACTCCTCGGACAGATACGCAGTATTTT.

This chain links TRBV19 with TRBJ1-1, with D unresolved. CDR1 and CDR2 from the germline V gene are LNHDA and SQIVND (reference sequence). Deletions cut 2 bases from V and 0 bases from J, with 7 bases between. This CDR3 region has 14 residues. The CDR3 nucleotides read TGTGCCAGTAGTATATGGAGCATGAACACTGAAGCTTTCTTT. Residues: CASSIWSMNTEAFF.

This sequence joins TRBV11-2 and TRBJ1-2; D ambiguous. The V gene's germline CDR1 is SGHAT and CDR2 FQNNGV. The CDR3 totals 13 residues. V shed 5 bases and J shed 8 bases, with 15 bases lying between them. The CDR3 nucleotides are TGTGCCAGCAGCCCCATCCAGTTGAGGGGCTACACCTTC. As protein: CASSPIQLRGYTF.

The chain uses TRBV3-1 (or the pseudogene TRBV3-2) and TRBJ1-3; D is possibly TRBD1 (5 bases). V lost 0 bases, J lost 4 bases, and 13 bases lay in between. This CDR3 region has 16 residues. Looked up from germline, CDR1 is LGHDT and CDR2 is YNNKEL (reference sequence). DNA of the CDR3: TGTGCCAGCAGCCAAGACTTAGGGCGGGACGGAAACACCATATATTTT. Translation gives CASSQDLGRDGNTIYF.

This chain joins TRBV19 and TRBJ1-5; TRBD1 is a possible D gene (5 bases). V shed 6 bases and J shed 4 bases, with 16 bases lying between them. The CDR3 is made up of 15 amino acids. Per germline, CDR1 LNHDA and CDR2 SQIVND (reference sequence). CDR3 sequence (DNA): TGTGCCAGTAGGGGACTGAGTTCCGGGAATCAGCCCCAGCATTTT. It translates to CASRGLSSGNQPQHF.

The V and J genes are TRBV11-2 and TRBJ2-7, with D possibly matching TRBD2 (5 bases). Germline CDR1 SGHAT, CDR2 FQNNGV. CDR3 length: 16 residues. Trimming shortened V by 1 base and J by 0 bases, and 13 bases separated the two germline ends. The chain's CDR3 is CASSLGWGAHSYEQYF. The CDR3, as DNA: TGTGCCAGCAGCTTAGGGTGGGGAGCCCACTCCTACGAGCAGTACTTC.

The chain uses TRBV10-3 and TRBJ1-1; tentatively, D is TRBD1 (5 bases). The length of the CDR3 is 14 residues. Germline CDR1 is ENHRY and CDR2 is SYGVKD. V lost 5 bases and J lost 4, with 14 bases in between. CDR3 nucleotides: TGTGCCATCAGTTCCGGGGGTTCGCGCACTGAAGCTTTCTTT. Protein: CAISSGGSRTEAFF.

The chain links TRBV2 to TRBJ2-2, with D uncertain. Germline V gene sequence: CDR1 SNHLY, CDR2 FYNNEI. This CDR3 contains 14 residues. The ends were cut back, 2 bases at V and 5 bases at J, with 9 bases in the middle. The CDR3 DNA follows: TGTGCCAGCAGTGAAAATGTCCTTACCGGGGAGCTGTTTTTT. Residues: CASSENVLTGELFF.

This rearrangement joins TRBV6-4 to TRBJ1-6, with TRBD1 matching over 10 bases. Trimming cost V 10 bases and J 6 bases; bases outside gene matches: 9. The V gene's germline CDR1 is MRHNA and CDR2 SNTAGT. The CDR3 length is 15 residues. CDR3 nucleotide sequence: TGTGCCACCGTCACAGGGACAGGGGCTAATTCACCCCTCCACTTT. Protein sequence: CATVTGTGANSPLHF.

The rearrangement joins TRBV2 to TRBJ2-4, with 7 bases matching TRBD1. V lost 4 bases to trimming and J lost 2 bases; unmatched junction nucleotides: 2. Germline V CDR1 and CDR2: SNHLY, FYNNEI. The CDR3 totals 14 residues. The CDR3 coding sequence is TGTGCCAGCAGTGGGACAGGTTCCAAAAACATTCAGTACTTC. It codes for CASSGTGSKNIQYF.

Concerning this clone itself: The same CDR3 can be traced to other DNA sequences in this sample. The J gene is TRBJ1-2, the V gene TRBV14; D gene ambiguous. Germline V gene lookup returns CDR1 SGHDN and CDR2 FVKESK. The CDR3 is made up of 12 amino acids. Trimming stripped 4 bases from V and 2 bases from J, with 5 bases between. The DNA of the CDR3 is TGTGCCAGCAGCCCGGGGAACTATGGCTACACCTTC. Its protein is CASSPGNYGYTF.

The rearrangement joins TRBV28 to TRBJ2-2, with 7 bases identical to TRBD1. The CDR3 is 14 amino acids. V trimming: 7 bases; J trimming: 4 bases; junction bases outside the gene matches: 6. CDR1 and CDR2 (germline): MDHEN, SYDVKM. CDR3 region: CASNPGQTTGELFF. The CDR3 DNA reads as TGTGCCAGCAACCCGGGACAGACCACCGGGGAGCTGTTTTTT. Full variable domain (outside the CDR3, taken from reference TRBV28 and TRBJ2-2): DVKVTQSSRYLVKRTGEKVFLECVQDMDHENMFWYRQDPGLGLRLIYFSYDVKMKEKGDIPEGYSVSREKKERFSLILESASTNQTSMYLCASNPGQTTGELFFGEGSRLTVL.